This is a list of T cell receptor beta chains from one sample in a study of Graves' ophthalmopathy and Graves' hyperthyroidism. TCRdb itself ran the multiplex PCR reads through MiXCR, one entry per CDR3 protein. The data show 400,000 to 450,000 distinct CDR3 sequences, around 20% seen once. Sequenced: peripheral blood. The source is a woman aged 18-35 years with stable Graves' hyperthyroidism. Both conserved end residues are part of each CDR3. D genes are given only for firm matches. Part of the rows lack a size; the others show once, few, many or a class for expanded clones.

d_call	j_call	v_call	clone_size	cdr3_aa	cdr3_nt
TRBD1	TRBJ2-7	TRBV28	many	CASSTGGRYEQYF	TGTGCCAGTTCGACAGGGGGTCGTTACGAGCAGTACTTC
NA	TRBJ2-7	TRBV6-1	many	CASSEGETSEQYF	TGTGCCAGCAGTGAAGGGGAGACTAGCGAGCAGTACTTC
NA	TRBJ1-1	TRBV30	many	CAWSLPAMNTEAFF	TGTGCCTGGAGTTTACCGGCAATGAACACTGAAGCTTTCTTT
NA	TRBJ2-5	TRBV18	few	CASSPPAGDSDQETQYF	TGTGCCAGCTCACCACCGGCGGGTGACAGCGACCAAGAGACCCAGTACTTC
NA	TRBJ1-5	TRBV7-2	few	CASSLASLSNQPQHF	TGTGCCAGCAGCTTAGCGTCCCTTAGCAATCAGCCCCAGCATTTT
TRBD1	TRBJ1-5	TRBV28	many	CASTGTEDQPQHF	TGTGCCAGCACCGGGACAGAGGATCAGCCCCAGCATTTT
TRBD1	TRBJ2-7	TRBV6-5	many	CASSYQAGTGPDYEQYF	TGTGCCAGCAGTTACCAAGCCGGGACAGGCCCTGACTACGAGCAGTACTTC
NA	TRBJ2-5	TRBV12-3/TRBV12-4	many	CASSLESEGLRTQYF	TGTGCCAGCAGTTTAGAGTCGGAAGGCCTCAGGACCCAGTACTTC
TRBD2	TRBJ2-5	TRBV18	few	CASSPMREVQETQYF	TGTGCCAGCTCACCAATGCGGGAGGTTCAAGAGACCCAGTACTTC
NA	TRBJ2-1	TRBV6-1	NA	CASSDAQGDYNEQFF	TGTGCCAGCAGTGACGCACAGGGAGACTACAATGAGCAGTTCTTC
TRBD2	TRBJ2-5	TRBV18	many	CASSPRSSGEETQYF	TGTGCCAGCTCACCACGGAGTAGCGGGGAAGAGACCCAGTACTTC
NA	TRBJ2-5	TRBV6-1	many	CASSALEGGETQYF	TGTGCCAGCAGTGCCTTGGAGGGGGGGGAGACCCAGTACTTC
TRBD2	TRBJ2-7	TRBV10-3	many	CATAGAGGGYEQYF	TGTGCCACCGCCGGGGCGGGAGGGGGCTACGAGCAGTACTTC
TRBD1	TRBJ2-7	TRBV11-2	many	CASRRTGGLSRSYEQYF	TGTGCCAGCAGACGGACAGGGGGCTTGTCTCGTTCCTACGAGCAGTACTTC
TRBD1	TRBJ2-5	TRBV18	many	CASSRTGFETQYF	TGTGCCAGCTCGCGGACAGGGTTTGAGACCCAGTACTTC
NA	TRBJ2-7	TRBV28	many	CASSFGPHRDYEQYF	TGTGCCAGCAGTTTCGGCCCTCACCGGGACTACGAGCAGTACTTC
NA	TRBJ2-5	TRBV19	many	CASSTGQINQETQYF	TGTGCCAGTAGTACCGGACAGATTAACCAAGAGACCCAGTACTTC
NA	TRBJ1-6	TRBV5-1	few	CASSFDGDNSPLHF	TGCGCCAGCAGCTTCGACGGAGATAATTCACCCCTCCACTTT
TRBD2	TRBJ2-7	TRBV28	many	CASSLPSGAYEQYF	TGTGCCAGCAGTTTGCCTAGCGGGGCCTACGAGCAGTACTTC
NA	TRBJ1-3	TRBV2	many	CASSEGGLSNTIYF	TGTGCCAGCAGTGAGGGGGGGCTGAGTAACACCATATATTTT
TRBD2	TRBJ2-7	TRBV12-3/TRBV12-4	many	CASRYEGTSSSYEQYF	TGTGCCAGCAGATACGAGGGGACTAGCAGTTCCTACGAGCAGTACTTC
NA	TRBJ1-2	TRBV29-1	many	CSAHPGTDGYGYTF	TGCAGCGCTCACCCAGGAACAGACGGATATGGCTACACCTTC
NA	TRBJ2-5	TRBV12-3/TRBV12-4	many	CASSSYFSETQYF	TGTGCCAGCAGTTCCTATTTTTCGGAGACCCAGTACTTC
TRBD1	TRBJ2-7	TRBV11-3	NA	CASSSGTGGTYEQYF	TGTGCCAGCAGCTCAGGGACAGGGGGAACCTACGAGCAGTACTTC
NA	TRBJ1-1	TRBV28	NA	CATEGTEAFF	TGTGCCACCGAAGGGACAGAAGCTTTCTTT
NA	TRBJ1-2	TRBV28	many	CASRYPGLYGYTF	TGTGCCAGCAGATATCCAGGGCTCTATGGCTACACCTTC
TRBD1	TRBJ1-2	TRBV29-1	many	CSAGPGTGDDYGYTF	TGCAGCGCAGGCCCGGGGACAGGGGATGACTATGGCTACACCTTC
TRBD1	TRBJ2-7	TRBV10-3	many	CAITGQGSYEQYF	TGTGCCATCACCGGACAGGGTTCCTACGAGCAGTACTTC
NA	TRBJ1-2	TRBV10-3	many	CAIRATRNYGYTF	TGTGCCATCCGGGCGACAAGAAACTATGGCTACACCTTC
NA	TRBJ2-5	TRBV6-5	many	CASKSPLGETQYF	TGTGCCAGCAAGTCCCCCCTAGGCGAGACCCAGTACTTC
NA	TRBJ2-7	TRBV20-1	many	CSALGQSGGYEQYF	TGCAGTGCTTTAGGACAGAGTGGAGGCTACGAGCAGTACTTC
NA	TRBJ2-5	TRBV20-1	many	CSARAFFPVSETQYF	TGCAGTGCTAGAGCTTTCTTTCCAGTATCAGAGACCCAGTACTTC
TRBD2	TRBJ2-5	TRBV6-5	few	CASSYGDLAGQETQYF	TGTGCCAGCAGTTACGGGGATCTAGCGGGGCAAGAGACCCAGTACTTC
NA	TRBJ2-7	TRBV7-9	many	CASSLYLAPLPEQYF	TGTGCCAGCAGCTTATATCTAGCTCCTCTCCCCGAGCAGTACTTC
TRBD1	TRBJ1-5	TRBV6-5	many	CASSSGTGLNKQPQHF	TGTGCCAGCAGTTCCGGGACAGGGCTCAACAAGCAGCCCCAGCATTTT
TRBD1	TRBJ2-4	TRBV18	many	CASSPAGTVKNIQYF	TGTGCCAGCTCACCAGCCGGGACAGTCAAAAACATTCAGTACTTC
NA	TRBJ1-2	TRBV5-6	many	CASSLPPGTIHGYTF	TGTGCCAGCAGCTTGCCCCCCGGGACAATACATGGCTACACCTTC
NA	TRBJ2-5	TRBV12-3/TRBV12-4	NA	CASRGVKTQYF	TGTGCCAGCAGAGGCGTAAAGACCCAGTACTTC
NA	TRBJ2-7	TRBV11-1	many	CASSLGTTLGQYF	TGTGCCAGCAGCTTAGGAACCACCCTCGGGCAGTACTTC
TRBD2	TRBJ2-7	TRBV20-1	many	CSARRLAGGLYEQYF	TGCAGTGCTAGGCGACTAGCGGGGGGCCTCTACGAGCAGTACTTC
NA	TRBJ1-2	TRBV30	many	CAWSDPINGYTF	TGTGCCTGGAGTGACCCGATAAACGGCTACACCTTC
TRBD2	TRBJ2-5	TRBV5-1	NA	CASSWSAGGPGETQYF	TGCGCCAGCAGCTGGTCTGCGGGGGGGCCAGGAGAGACCCAGTACTTC
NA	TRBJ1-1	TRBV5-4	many	CAGQQGWNTEAFF	TGTGCCGGACAACAGGGTTGGAACACTGAAGCTTTCTTT
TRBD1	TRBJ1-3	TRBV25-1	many	CASSELKDREFSGNTIYF	TGTGCCAGCAGTGAATTGAAGGACAGGGAATTTTCTGGAAACACCATATATTTT
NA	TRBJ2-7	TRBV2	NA	CASLRAALSYEQYF	TGTGCCAGCTTGAGGGCAGCGTTATCCTACGAGCAGTACTTC
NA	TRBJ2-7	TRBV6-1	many	CASRQDRKGGYEQYF	TGTGCCAGCAGGCAGGACCGAAAAGGGGGATACGAGCAGTACTTC
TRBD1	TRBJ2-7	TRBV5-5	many	CASNSRDSYYEQYF	TGTGCCAGCAACTCCCGGGACAGTTACTACGAGCAGTACTTC
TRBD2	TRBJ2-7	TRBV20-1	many	CSARDQLAGSYEQYF	TGCAGTGCTAGAGATCAACTAGCGGGAAGCTACGAGCAGTACTTC
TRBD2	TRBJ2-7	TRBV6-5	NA	CASSYTLGSAGDEQYF	TGTGCCAGCAGTTACACTCTAGGGTCGGCGGGGGACGAGCAGTACTTC
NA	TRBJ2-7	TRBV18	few	CASSPPGAGAHEQYF	TGTGCCAGCTCACCACCGGGGGCGGGGGCCCACGAGCAGTACTTC
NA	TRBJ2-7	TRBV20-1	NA	CSASPTGPRPYEQYF	TGCAGTGCTAGTCCAACCGGTCCTCGCCCCTACGAGCAGTACTTC
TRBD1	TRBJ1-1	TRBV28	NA	CASSLMRTGGTEAFF	TGTGCCAGCAGTTTAATGAGGACAGGGGGCACTGAAGCTTTCTTT
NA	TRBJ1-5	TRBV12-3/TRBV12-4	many	CASKGRTGYQPQHF	TGTGCCAGCAAAGGTAGAACAGGATATCAGCCCCAGCATTTT
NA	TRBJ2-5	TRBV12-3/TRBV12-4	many	CASSLITWDRQETQYF	TGTGCCAGCAGTTTAATAACGTGGGATCGCCAAGAGACCCAGTACTTC
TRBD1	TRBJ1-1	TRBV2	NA	CANLGTGGTEAFF	TGTGCCAACCTAGGGACAGGGGGCACTGAAGCTTTCTTT
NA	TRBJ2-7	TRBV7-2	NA	CASSSPLRSYEQYF	TGTGCCAGCAGCTCCCCATTGCGGTCCTACGAGCAGTACTTC